This passage covers 11 T cell receptor beta chains from one sample sequenced in a study of breast tumors, draining lymph nodes, adjacent tissues. The lymph nodes were axillary draining lymph nodes from breast cancer patients. MiXCR, run by TCRdb on the multiplex PCR reads, gives a single entry per CDR3 protein. The table has roughly 110,000 distinct CDR3 sequences, less than 40% seen once. The source material was axillary lymph node tissue. The receptors stem from a female donor with breast cancer. Some clones in this sample may be carry-over from other donors' samples.

In regard to this clonotype: Just one base apart from a much larger clone, this may be a read error. The conserved phenylalanine or tryptophan normally closing the CDR3 is absent here, so this likely arose from a read error. The V and J genes are TRBV7-2 and TRBJ1-2, with a weak D call TRBD1 (6 bases). Trimming left V 1 base short and J 3 bases short, with 24 bases between. There are 19 residues in the CDR3. The germline V gene encodes CDR1 SGHTA and CDR2 FQGNSA. The CDR3 bases are TGTGCCAGCAGCTTAGTCTCTTCGTGGTCCTGGACAGTTCACTATGGCTACACCTAC. Its translation: CASSLVSSWSWTVHYGYTY.

The V call is TRBV20-1, the J call TRBJ2-7; 9 bases are shared with TRBD2. Losses at the gene ends were 6 bases for V and 3 bases for J; bases not matched to a gene: 9. The germline V gene has CDR1 DFQATT and CDR2 SNEGSKA (reference sequence). CDR3 size: 14 residues. The CDR3 sequence is CSAPPAGGHYEQYF. DNA of the CDR3: TGCAGTGCCCCCCCCGCGGGAGGGCACTACGAGCAGTACTTC.

This clonotype was observed at least ten times. This chain uses TRBV28 with TRBJ2-7, with D maybe TRBD2 (6 bases). V lost 7 bases and J 1 base, leaving 14 bases between the germline ends. The germline V gene has CDR1 MDHEN and CDR2 SYDVKM. The CDR3 is made up of 14 amino acids. Here the CDR3 reads CASTAGRNSYEQYF. The CDR3 nucleotides read TGTGCCAGCACCGCGGGGCGGAATTCCTACGAGCAGTACTTC.

This clonotype was observed many times. This chain uses TRBV4-1 with TRBJ2-1; D perhaps matches TRBD1 (5 bases). Looked up from germline, CDR1 is MGHRA and CDR2 is YSYEKL. The CDR3 sequence is 15 residues long. The V end lost 5 bases, the J end lost 0 bases, and 11 bases lay between the germline ends. In nucleotides, the CDR3 is TGCGCCAGCAGCACTCGACAGAGCTCCTACAATGAGCAGTTCTTC. This sequence encodes CASSTRQSSYNEQFF.

This chain uses TRBV28 with TRBJ1-3; TRBD1 might be the D (6 bases). The CDR3 runs to 15 residues. Germline CDR1 and CDR2: MDHEN and SYDVKM. V gave up 5 bases and J gave up 0 bases, with 11 bases separating them. CDR3 sequence reads: CASSPLDSSGNTIYF. Here the CDR3 DNA reads TGTGCCAGCAGTCCTTTGGACAGCTCTGGAAACACCATATATTTT.

In this sample, this clonotype turned up many times. V and J are TRBV7-3 and TRBJ2-1; 12 bases match TRBD2. CDR1 SGHTA and CDR2 FQGTGA come from the germline V gene. With 3 bases clipped from V and 6 bases from J, the junction kept 3 bases outside the gene matches. This CDR3 is 15 amino acids long. The DNA for the CDR3 is TGTGCCAGCAGCTTGCTAGCGGGGGGGCCCAATGAGCAGTTCTTC. Protein product: CASSLLAGGPNEQFF.

This clonotype was seen many times. This clone may be a read error of a much larger clone one base away. The CDR3 end shows no conserved phenylalanine or tryptophan, and so a read error is likely. The V and J genes are TRBV9 and TRBJ2-5; no clear D. V dropped 4 bases and J dropped 5 bases, with 12 bases sitting between them. CDR3 length equals 13 residues. Per germline, CDR1 SGDLS and CDR2 YYNGEE. The CDR3 sequence is CASSSGARETQYS. CDR3 in DNA: TGTGCCAGCAGCTCCGGAGCACGGGAGACCCAGTACTCC.

The chain employs TRBV19 and TRBJ2-7; D unresolved. From germline, CDR1 is LNHDA and CDR2 SQIVND (reference sequence). V lost 10 bases and J 0 bases, leaving 10 bases between the germline ends. CDR3 length: 12 amino acids. CDR3 in amino acids: CATLASSYEQYF. As DNA, the CDR3 is TGTGCCACTTTGGCGAGCTCCTACGAGCAGTACTTC.

This clonotype was observed at least ten times. This could be a read error, since a much larger clone is one nucleotide away. The chain joins TRBV12-3 or TRBV12-4 to TRBJ2-7; 7 bases are shared with TRBD2. V lost 3 bases to trimming and J lost 2 bases; unmatched junction nucleotides: 10. The CDR3 covers 16 residues. CDR3 sequence: CASSFGSGVRAYEQYF. The CDR3, as DNA: TGTGCCAGCAGTTTCGGGAGCGGGGTGAGAGCCTACGAGCAGTACTTC.

This clonotype came up many times. The chain employs TRBV6-2 or TRBV6-3 and TRBJ1-5; D not resolved. The length of the CDR3 is 14 residues. In germline, CDR1 is MNHEY, CDR2 SVGEGT. V lost 7 bases and J 4 bases, leaving 14 bases between the germline ends. CDR3 DNA sequence: TGTGCCAGCAAAAGGGCCGACCGGAATCAGCCCCAGCATTTT. Translation: CASKRADRNQPQHF.

The chain uses TRBV4-1 and TRBJ2-2; D is possibly TRBD1 (7 bases). CDR1 MGHRA and CDR2 YSYEKL come from the germline V gene. The CDR3 is 16 amino acids. The germline V and J ends were trimmed by 4 bases and 3 bases, with 15 bases remaining between them. The CDR3 is CASSPTFRGDTGELFF. The CDR3 nucleotides are TGCGCCAGCAGCCCCACCTTCAGGGGGGACACCGGGGAGCTGTTTTTT.